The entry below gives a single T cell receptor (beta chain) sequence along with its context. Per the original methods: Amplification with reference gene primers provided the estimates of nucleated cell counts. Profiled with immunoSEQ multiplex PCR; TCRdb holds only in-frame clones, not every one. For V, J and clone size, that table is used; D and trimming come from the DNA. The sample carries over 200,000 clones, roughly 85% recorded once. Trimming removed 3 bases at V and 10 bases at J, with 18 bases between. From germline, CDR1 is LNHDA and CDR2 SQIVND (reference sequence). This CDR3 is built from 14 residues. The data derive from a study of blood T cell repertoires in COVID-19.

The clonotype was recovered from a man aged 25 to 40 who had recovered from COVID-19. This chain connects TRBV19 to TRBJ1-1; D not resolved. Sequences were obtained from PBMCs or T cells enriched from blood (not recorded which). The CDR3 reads CASSIDQSVGGAFF. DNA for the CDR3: TGTGCCAGTAGTATTGATCAATCGGTTGGAGGAGCTTTCTTT.